This TCR beta chain was sequenced for a study of blood T cell repertoires in COVID-19. Germline V gene sequence: CDR1 LNHDA, CDR2 SQIVND (reference sequence). The CDR3 has 17 residues. Trimming at V came to 0 bases and at J to 9 bases, leaving 14 bases not matched to a gene. Using immunoSEQ multiplex PCR, the repertoire was profiled, and TCRdb retains in-frame clones only, with some absent. Here the sample spans roughly 150,000 clones, more than 80% being singletons. The chain has TRBV19 and TRBJ2-3; TRBD2 matches at 8 bases. Sequencing was performed on PBMCs or T cells enriched from blood (not recorded which). This receptor was obtained from a man aged 50 to 60 who had recovered from COVID-19. The CDR3 here is CASSIEVTSGARDTQYF. The CDR3 nucleotides read TGTGCCAGTAGTATAGAGGTAACTAGCGGAGCACGAGACACGCAGTATTTT.